The next 28 T cell receptor beta chains were all read from a single sample in a study of shared clonotypes between healthy human individuals. Measured with immunoSEQ multiplex PCR; TCRdb has only the in-frame clones, and not every one. The sample holds 2 million to 2.5 million clones, about 95% seen once. Terminally differentiated effector memory CD45RA+ cells were left out of the naive CD8 fraction, which was CD45RO-negative and positively selected for CCR7. Sequencing was performed on naive CD8+ T cells sorted from blood. Receptors originate from a man aged 18 to 29 in good health.

V and J are TRBV28 and TRBJ2-3; 12 positions match TRBD1. This CDR3 is built from 15 residues. The junction had 1 base not matched to a gene; V was cut back by 2 bases and J by 4 bases. The germline gives CDR1 MDHEN, CDR2 SYDVKM. The CDR3 is CASSLGTGGSDTQYF. The CDR3 DNA reads as TGTGCCAGCAGTTTAGGGACAGGGGGCTCAGATACGCAGTATTTT.

V and J are TRBV9 and TRBJ2-2, with D perhaps being TRBD1 or TRBD2 (5 bases each). This CDR3 spans 15 amino acids. V was clipped by 3 bases and J by 3 bases, with 12 bases between them. CDR1 and CDR2 from the germline V gene are SGDLS and YYNGEE. The CDR3: CASSALRDHTGELFF. DNA of the CDR3: TGTGCCAGCAGCGCGCTCCGGGACCACACCGGGGAGCTGTTTTTT.

The rearrangement links TRBV2 to TRBJ1-1, with 7 bases identical to TRBD1. J gave up 0 bases and V 8 bases, and 9 bases lay outside the gene matches. Per germline, CDR1 SNHLY and CDR2 FYNNEI. The CDR3 is 15 residues long. CDR3 nucleotide sequence: TGTGCCAGCTTTTTGGGACAGACCATGAACACTGAAGCTTTCTTT. It translates to CASFLGQTMNTEAFF.

The CDR3: CASRPGRIGYQETQYF. CDR3 sequence (DNA): TGTGCCAGTAGGCCAGGGAGGATTGGGTACCAAGAGACCCAGTACTTC. V and J are TRBV19 and TRBJ2-5; the D gene is possibly TRBD2 (6 bases). Trimming took off 6 bases at V and 0 bases at J, with 17 bases between the two ends. Per germline, CDR1 LNHDA and CDR2 SQIVND (reference sequence). The CDR3 is 16 amino acids.

The CDR3 reads CASSLVGPPGTDTQYF. The CDR3 DNA is TGTGCCAGCAGCTTAGTAGGGCCTCCAGGGACAGATACGCAGTATTTT. V gene TRBV11-2 combines with J gene TRBJ2-3; D may be TRBD1 (5 bases). Between the trimmed V and J ends, which lost 1 base and 3 bases, there was a span of 14 bases. Germline CDR1 reads SGHAT; CDR2 reads FQNNGV. This CDR3 is 16 amino acids long. Full variable domain (remainder filled in from reference TRBV11-2 and TRBJ2-3): EAGVAQSPRYKIIEKRQSVAFWCNPISGHATLYWYQQILGQGPKLLIQFQNNGVVDDSQLPKDRFSAERLKGVDSTLKIQPAKLEDSAVYLCASSLVGPPGTDTQYFGPGTRLTVL.

The chain couples TRBV19 to TRBJ2-2; D uncertain. The CDR3 sequence is 13 residues long. With 7 bases removed from V and 3 bases from J, the gap between germline ends came to 9 bases. Germline V CDR1 and CDR2: LNHDA, SQIVND (reference sequence). CDR3 coding DNA: TGTGCCAGTACGCACTCTTACACCGGGGAGCTGTTTTTT. It is translated as CASTHSYTGELFF.

The chain carries TRBV5-1 and TRBJ2-1, with D perhaps being TRBD1 or TRBD2 (6 bases each). Germline values: CDR1 SGHRS, CDR2 YFSETQ. This CDR3 is 15 amino acids long. V lost 4 bases to trimming and J lost 7 bases, with 18 bases between them. This chain's CDR3 is CASSRSAGQRNEQFF. In DNA form, the CDR3 reads TGCGCCAGCAGCCGATCTGCGGGACAAAGGAATGAGCAGTTCTTC.

V gene TRBV25-1 combines with J gene TRBJ2-1; 9 bases align to TRBD1. The CDR3 is made up of 15 amino acids. The V gene end was trimmed by 3 bases and the J gene end by 3 bases; junction bases not matched to a gene: 3. Germline CDR1 MGHDK, CDR2 SYGVNS. As DNA, the CDR3 is TGTGCCAGCAGTGAGGACAGGGGCGACTACAATGAGCAGTTCTTC. Translated, it gives CASSEDRGDYNEQFF.

The V gene is TRBV7-8, the J gene TRBJ1-2; perhaps TRBD1 as D (6 bases). V lost 5 bases, J lost 4 bases, and 17 bases lay in between. CDR1 is SGHVS and CDR2 is FQNEAQ in the germline V gene. This CDR3 has 15 amino acids. CDR3: CASSVGRGAPYGYTF. CDR3 sequence (DNA): TGTGCCAGCAGCGTAGGAAGGGGGGCCCCCTATGGCTACACCTTC. The full variable domain, its missing parts supplied by reference TRBV7-8 and TRBJ1-2, is GAGVSQSPRYKVAKRGQDVALRCDPISGHVSLFWYQQALGQGPEFLTYFQNEAQLDKSGLPSDRFFAERPEGSVSTLKIQRTQQEDSAVYLCASSVGRGAPYGYTFGSGTRLTVV.

The rearrangement joins TRBV11-3 to TRBJ2-3; TRBD1 might be the D (6 bases). The CDR3 extends over 17 amino acids. Per germline, CDR1 SGHNT and CDR2 YENEEA. The V end lost 4 bases, the J end lost 5 bases, and 22 bases lay between the germline ends. Here the CDR3 reads CASSSSSTGRSGDTQYF. The CDR3 coding sequence is TGTGCCAGCAGCTCCTCTTCGACAGGACGTTCGGGAGATACGCAGTATTTT.

The V gene is TRBV29-1, the J gene TRBJ1-1; D is perhaps TRBD1 (5 bases). The CDR3 totals 12 residues. V lost 5 bases to trimming and J lost 4 bases, with 11 bases between them. Germline CDR1 SQVTM, CDR2 ANQGSEA. The CDR3 DNA is TGCAGCGTTCGAGGGGAAGGCACTGAAGCTTTCTTT. Protein sequence: CSVRGEGTEAFF.

The chain joins TRBV6-6 to TRBJ2-7; weak D call: TRBD1 (5 bases). CDR3 size: 15 residues. Trimming pared 4 bases from V and 3 bases from J, leaving 16 bases between. Germline V lookup: CDR1 MNHNY, CDR2 SVGAGI (reference sequence). CDR3 protein: CASSSEQVVFYEQYF. The CDR3 DNA is TGTGCCAGCAGTTCCGAACAGGTGGTCTTCTACGAGCAGTACTTC.

This chain joins TRBV19 and TRBJ2-1; 9 positions agree with TRBD2. The germline gives CDR1 LNHDA, CDR2 SQIVND (reference sequence). The ends lost 3 bases at V and 7 bases at J; junction bases unmatched: 7. The CDR3 length is 15 residues. The CDR3 spells CASSIAGGIHNEQFF. CDR3 in DNA: TGTGCCAGTAGTATCGCGGGAGGGATACATAATGAGCAGTTCTTC.

The chain couples TRBV2 to TRBJ2-7, with D perhaps matching TRBD1 (7 bases). The CDR3 consists of 13 residues. V was cut by 6 bases and J by 7 bases, with 16 bases left in between. Germline values: CDR1 SNHLY, CDR2 FYNNEI. CDR3 nucleotide sequence: TGTGCCAGCAGCGGAGGGGGCGGGGTAGAGCAGTACTTC. As protein: CASSGGGGVEQYF.

The chain employs TRBV6-1 and TRBJ2-7; 13 nucleotides match TRBD2. In germline, CDR1 is MNHNS, CDR2 SASEGT. Germline trimming cut 7 bases from V and 3 bases from J; bases unmatched to any gene: 6. This CDR3 comprises 15 residues. The CDR3 reads CASIKLAGGNYEQYF. For the CDR3, the DNA is TGTGCCAGCATCAAACTAGCGGGAGGGAACTACGAGCAGTACTTC.

The J gene is TRBJ2-7, the V gene TRBV6-1; no reliable D call. The CDR3 has 13 amino acids. Germline assignment: CDR1 MNHNS and CDR2 SASEGT. Deletions cut 2 bases from V and 3 bases from J, with 8 bases between. The CDR3, as DNA: TGTGCCAGCAGTGAATACGGAATCTACGAGCAGTACTTC. It specifies CASSEYGIYEQYF.

The V and J genes are TRBV2 and TRBJ1-2; no firm D call. The CDR3 is made up of 12 amino acids. CDR1 is SNHLY, CDR2 FYNNEI, per germline. The V end was cut by 2 bases, the J end by 7 bases, with 8 bases between. The CDR3 spells CASSETASGYTF. The CDR3 DNA follows: TGTGCCAGCAGTGAAACGGCGAGTGGCTACACCTTC.

The chain has TRBV2 and TRBJ1-5, with 7 bases identical to TRBD1. Germline CDR1 SNHLY, CDR2 FYNNEI. CDR3 length: 15 residues. Unmatched junction bases numbered 4, after V lost 4 bases and J lost 1 base. CDR3 loop: CASSVQGGSNQPQHF. The CDR3 region has the DNA TGTGCCAGCAGTGTCCAGGGGGGGAGCAATCAGCCCCAGCATTTT.

The rearrangement uses TRBV7-6 and TRBJ1-1; tentatively, D is TRBD1 (5 bases). Germline CDR1 SGHVS, CDR2 FNYEAQ. The CDR3 extends over 14 amino acids. Trimming cost V 4 bases and J 7 bases, with 16 bases left between them. The CDR3 sequence is CASSSTGAQLEAFF. DNA of the CDR3: TGTGCCAGCAGCTCAACCGGGGCTCAACTTGAAGCTTTCTTT.

The chain links TRBV4-1 to TRBJ1-1; D remains ambiguous. This CDR3 has 15 amino acids. Trimming stripped 0 bases from V and 1 base from J, with 9 bases between. Germline values: CDR1 MGHRA, CDR2 YSYEKL. The chain's CDR3 is CASSQEGFPNTEAFF. The CDR3 DNA follows: TGCGCCAGCAGCCAAGAAGGGTTTCCGAACACTGAAGCTTTCTTT.

This clone was detected only once. The J gene is TRBJ1-1, the V gene TRBV15; D is unresolved. Germline assignment: CDR1 LNHNV and CDR2 YYDKDF (reference sequence). Trimming pared 3 bases from V and 3 bases from J, leaving 11 bases between. The CDR3 runs 14 residues. The CDR3 sequence: CATSRIAGDTEAFF. In DNA, the CDR3 is TGTGCCACCAGCAGGATCGCCGGGGACACTGAAGCTTTCTTT. Together with reference TRBV15 and TRBJ1-1, the CDR3 gives the full variable domain: DAMVIQNPRYQVTQFGKPVTLSCSQTLNHNVMYWYQQKSSQAPKLLFHYYDKDFNNEADTPDNFQSRRPNTSFCFLDIRSPGLGDTAMYLCATSRIAGDTEAFFGQGTRLTVV.

The chain is built from TRBV27 and TRBJ1-2; TRBD1 is a possible D gene (5 bases). The germline V gene encodes CDR1 MNHEY and CDR2 SMNVEV (reference sequence). Trimming took off 3 bases at V and 6 bases at J, with 17 bases between the two ends. The CDR3 consists of 15 residues. The CDR3 sequence: CASSFFQGGEDGYTF. CDR3 sequence (DNA): TGTGCCAGCAGTTTTTTTCAGGGCGGGGAGGATGGCTACACCTTC.

This clone appeared a single time. Other DNA sequences in this specimen translate into the identical CDR3. The V call is TRBV9, the J call TRBJ1-1, with no clear D. The CDR3 is 12 residues long. Germline V lookup: CDR1 SGDLS, CDR2 YYNGEE. V dropped 3 bases and J dropped 3 bases, with 6 bases sitting between them. The CDR3 region has the DNA TGTGCCAGCAGCGACCGTGACACTGAAGCTTTCTTT. Its protein is CASSDRDTEAFF. The complete variable domain, with remaining parts taken from reference TRBV9 and TRBJ1-1, reads DSGVTQTPKHLITATGQRVTLRCSPRSGDLSVYWYQQSLDQGLQFLIQYYNGEERAKGNILERFSAQQFPDLHSELNLSSLELGDSALYFCASSDRDTEAFFGQGTRLTVV.

The chain recombines TRBV9 with TRBJ2-2; 9 bases fit TRBD2. The CDR3 length is 15 residues. Germline-derived CDR1 and CDR2 are SGDLS and YYNGEE. V lost 4 bases and J lost 4; bases outside the gene matches: 5. This chain's CDR3 is CASSIASGATGELFF. CDR3 DNA sequence: TGTGCCAGCAGCATCGCTAGCGGGGCCACCGGGGAGCTGTTTTTT.

This clone has only one observation. V gene TRBV10-3 combines with J gene TRBJ2-7; maybe TRBD2 (5 bases). Trimming stripped 11 bases from V and 6 bases from J, with 14 bases between. The CDR3 runs 11 residues. Germline V gives CDR1 ENHRY, CDR2 SYGVKD. The CDR3 reads CAVGLAGEQYF. The CDR3 bases are TGTGCCGTTGGGCTAGCCGGCGAGCAGTACTTC.

The chain recombines TRBV5-6 with TRBJ2-1, with 10 bases that match TRBD1. The trim removed 4 bases at V and 9 bases at J, leaving 7 bases unmatched. The germline gives CDR1 SGHDT, CDR2 YYEEEE. The CDR3 runs 14 residues. The chain's CDR3 is CASSLGTGAGEQFF. CDR3 DNA: TGTGCCAGCAGCCTAGGGACAGGGGCCGGTGAGCAGTTCTTC.

The V gene is TRBV5-6, the J gene TRBJ2-4; D remains unclear. The length of the CDR3 is 14 residues. V gave up 2 bases and J gave up 5 bases, with 11 bases separating them. CDR1 SGHDT and CDR2 YYEEEE come from the germline V gene. The CDR3 nucleotides are TGTGCCAGCAGCTTAAGGCAAAGGGAAAACATTCAGTACTTC. It codes for CASSLRQRENIQYF.

V and J are TRBV4-1 and TRBJ1-5; 9 bases are shared with TRBD1. V was pared by 3 bases and J by 4 bases, with 4 bases of the junction left unmatched. Per germline, CDR1 MGHRA and CDR2 YSYEKL. The CDR3 spans 15 residues. The CDR3 DNA reads as TGCGCCAGCAGCCACCGGGACAGGGAGAATCAGCCCCAGCATTTT. Its translation: CASSHRDRENQPQHF.